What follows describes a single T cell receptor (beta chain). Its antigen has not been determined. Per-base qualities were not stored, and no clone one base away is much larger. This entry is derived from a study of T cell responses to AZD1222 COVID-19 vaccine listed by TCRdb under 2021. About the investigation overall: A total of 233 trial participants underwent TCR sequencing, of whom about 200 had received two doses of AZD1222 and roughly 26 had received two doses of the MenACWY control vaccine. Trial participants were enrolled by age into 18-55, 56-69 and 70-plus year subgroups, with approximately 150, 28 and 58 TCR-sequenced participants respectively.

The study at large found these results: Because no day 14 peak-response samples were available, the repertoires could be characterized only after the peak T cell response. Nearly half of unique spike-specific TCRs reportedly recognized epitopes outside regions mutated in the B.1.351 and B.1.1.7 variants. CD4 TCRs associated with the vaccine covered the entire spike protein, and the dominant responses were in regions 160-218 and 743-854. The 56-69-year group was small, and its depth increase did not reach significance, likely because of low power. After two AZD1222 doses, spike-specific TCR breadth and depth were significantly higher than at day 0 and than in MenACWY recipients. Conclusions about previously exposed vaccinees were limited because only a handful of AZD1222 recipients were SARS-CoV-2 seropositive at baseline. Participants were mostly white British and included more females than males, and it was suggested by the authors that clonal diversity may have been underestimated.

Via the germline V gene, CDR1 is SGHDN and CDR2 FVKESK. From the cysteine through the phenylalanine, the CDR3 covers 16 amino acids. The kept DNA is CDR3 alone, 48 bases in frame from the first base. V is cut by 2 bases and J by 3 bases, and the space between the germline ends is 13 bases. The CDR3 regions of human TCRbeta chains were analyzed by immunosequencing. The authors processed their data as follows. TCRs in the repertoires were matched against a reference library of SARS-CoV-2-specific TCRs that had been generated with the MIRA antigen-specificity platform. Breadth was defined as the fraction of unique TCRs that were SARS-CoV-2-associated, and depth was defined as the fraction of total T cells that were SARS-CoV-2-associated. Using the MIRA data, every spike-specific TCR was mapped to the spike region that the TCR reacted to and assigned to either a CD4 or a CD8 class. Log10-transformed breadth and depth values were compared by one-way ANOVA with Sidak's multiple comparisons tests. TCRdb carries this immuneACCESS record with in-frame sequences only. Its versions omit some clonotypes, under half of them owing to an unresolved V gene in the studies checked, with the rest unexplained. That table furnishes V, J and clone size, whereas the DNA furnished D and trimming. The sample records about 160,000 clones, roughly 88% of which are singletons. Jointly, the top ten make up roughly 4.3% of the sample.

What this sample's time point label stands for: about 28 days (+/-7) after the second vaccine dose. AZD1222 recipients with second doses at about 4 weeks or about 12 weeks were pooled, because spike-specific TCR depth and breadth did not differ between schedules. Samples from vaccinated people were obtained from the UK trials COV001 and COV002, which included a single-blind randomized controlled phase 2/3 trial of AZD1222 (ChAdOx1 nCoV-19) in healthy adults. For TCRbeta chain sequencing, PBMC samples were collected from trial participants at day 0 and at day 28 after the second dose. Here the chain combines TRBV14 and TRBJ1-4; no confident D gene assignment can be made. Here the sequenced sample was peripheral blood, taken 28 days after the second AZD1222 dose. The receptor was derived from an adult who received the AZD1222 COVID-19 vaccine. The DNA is TGTGCCAGCAGCCAACGGGGTCTAGCAGCTAATGAAAAACTGTTTTTT. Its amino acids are CASSQRGLAANEKLFF.